Sequencing of this TCR beta chain was carried out in a study of T cell repertoires in cytomegalovirus infection. About the research overall: Public TCR beta signature analysis indicated the presence of both CMV infection and matching HLA type. Study-wide results and limits: What dominated the ex vivo response were HLA-C-restricted CMV-specific TCR beta clonotypes.

TCRdb reanalysed the reads using MiXCR and keeps one entry per CDR3 protein. The sample comprises tens of thousands of distinct CDR3 sequences, about 23% of which are singletons, and roughly three quarters rests with the top ten. The V gene lost 7 bases and the J gene lost 7 bases, with 25 bases spanning the gap. The CDR3 is made up of 16 amino acids. CDR1 SNHLY and CDR2 FYNNEI come from the germline V gene. Notes on this clonotype: Its antigen is unknown.

Sample: PBMCs, sequenced either directly or after in vitro stimulation (not recorded which). The receptor's source is a human donor in good health (CMV status not recorded). Some clones in this sample may be carry-over from other donors' samples. This chain joins TRBV2 and TRBJ1-1, with D possibly matching TRBD1 (6 bases). The CDR3 region has the DNA TGTGCCAGCAATCACTTCGACCCATTTATGGACAGTGAAGCTTTCTTT. It yields the protein CASNHFDPFMDSEAFF. The variable domain in full, with the rest retrieved from reference TRBV2 and TRBJ1-1, is EPEVTQTPSHQVTQMGQEVILRCVPISNHLYFYWYRQILGQKVEFLVSFYNNEISEKSEIFDDQFSVERPDGSNFTLKIRSTKLEDSAMYFCASNHFDPFMDSEAFFGQGTRLTVV.